The source of this T cell receptor beta chain is a study of blood T cell repertoires in COVID-19. About the study: Some COVID-19 samples were acute and others convalescent; all came from the United States, Italy and Spain. From T cells, B-cell-depleted T cells, or PBMCs came the material, which was cDNA or gDNA.

Germline-derived CDR1 and CDR2 are LGHDT and YNNKEL (reference sequence). The length of the CDR3 is 20 residues. V lost 0 bases and J 0 bases, leaving 21 bases between the germline ends. In the original workflow: Estimates of nucleated cell counts were drawn from the amplification of reference gene primers. Clones were sequenced by immunoSEQ multiplex PCR, and TCRdb holds only the in-frame ones, with some missing. That table furnishes V, J and clone size, whereas the DNA furnished D and trimming. Of roughly 160,000 clones listed, around 82% are singletons. The chain employs TRBV3-1 (or the pseudogene TRBV3-2) and TRBJ2-1, with D unclear. Sequencing input: peripheral blood. The clonotype comes from a woman at least 80 years old with acute or convalescent COVID-19. CDR3 coding DNA: TGTGCCAGCAGCCAAGATCTGGCGGAGACCGCTCCCAGCTCCTACAATGAGCAGTTCTTC. This encodes CASSQDLAETAPSSYNEQFF.